This T cell receptor (beta chain) was retrieved from a study of cytomegalovirus exposure and HLA in healthy donors. Overall study results and limits: There were reportedly fewer N-insertions in an Asian-associated ancestry cluster than the roughly 670-donor mean, in a later analysis. A missense variant in DCLRE1C was later tied to TCR beta V- and J-gene trimming.

This clone showed up just once. Its antigen is currently unknown. The study ran its PCR with 60 Vbeta and 13 Jbeta primers. TCRdb's table, derived via immunoSEQ multiplex PCR, lists solely in-frame clones and lacks some. The table shows about 200,000 clones, with less than 85% occurring only once. Sample: PBMCs. The TCR sequence derives from a girl aged 2-10 years in good health and CMV-seronegative.

This chain's CDR3 is CASSLAEGGEQYF. CDR3 bases: TGTGCCAGCAGCTTGGCCGAAGGGGGCGAGCAGTACTTC. The rearrangement joins TRBV5-6 to TRBJ2-7; TRBD1 is a possible D gene (6 bases). Germline V gives CDR1 SGHDT, CDR2 YYEEEE. V was shortened by 0 bases and J by 6 bases, with 10 bases between the two germline ends. The CDR3 has 13 amino acids. Complete variable domain (other parts from reference TRBV5-6 and TRBJ2-7): DAGVTQSPTHLIKTRGQQVTLRCSPKSGHDTVSWYQQALGQGPQFIFQYYEEEERQRGNFPDRFSGHQFPNYSSELNVNALLLGDSALYLCASSLAEGGEQYFGPGTRLTVT.